This T cell receptor beta chain was documented in a study of beta chain features in type 1 diabetes (dated by TCRdb to the late 2010s). For context, the study as a whole: Patients and healthy donors did not differ in mean age, gender distribution, total cell number or subset yield. A total of approximately 100,000,000 sorted cells were examined across all samples, and the number of cells per subset was strongly correlated with RNA yield. Naive and central memory subsets were obtained from all 30 or so donors, but regulatory and stem cell-like memory subsets were isolated from only 8 patients and roughly eight healthy donors. In the study, TCRB repertoires of sorted circulating CD4+ T cell subsets from recently diagnosed type 1 diabetes patients were compared with those of matched healthy donors.

V was cut back by 3 bases and J by 5 bases, leaving a gap of 13 bases between them. From the germline V gene, CDR1 is SGHTA and CDR2 is FQGNSA. There are 15 amino acids in the CDR3, from cysteine to phenylalanine inclusive. CDR3 DNA is the only sequence kept; it has 45 bases, read in frame from the first base. Study-wide conclusions, independent of this receptor: Shorter templates might be favored by PCR, yet because patient and control samples were amplified and corrected together, any such skew would affect both groups equally. A moderate but significant shortening of TCRB CDR3 length was observed in type 1 diabetes patients in all four CD4+ subsets. Patients with type 1 diabetes made fewer insertions and deleted more nucleotides at VDJ recombination sites, implying thymic rearrangement abnormalities. Sequencing cDNA rather than genomic DNA could over-represent highly expressing activated cells, although activation and CD3 levels did not differ between groups. Naive, central memory and regulatory TCRB repertoires appeared to be more alike among patients than among healthy donors. HLA sub-analyses involved small numbers of individuals, so any influence of HLA type on TCRB rearrangement remained unresolved.

On this clone itself: Its antigen has not been determined. Base qualities are not recorded, but no much larger clone differs from it by a single base.

The entire amount of isolated RNA was reverse transcribed using the High Capacity cDNA Reverse Transcription Kit, so the sequenced TCRB transcripts were expressed ones. Naive, central memory and regulatory T cell samples underwent deep immunoSEQ sequencing, averaging around 3.6 million total reads per sample. Sorted cells were lysed in RLT buffer and RNA was extracted with DNase-treated RNeasy Micro or Mini kits, depending on cell number. Each cell subset was processed on its own to prevent cross-contamination, while patient and healthy donor samples were processed together. The immunoSEQ multiplex PCR was used to amplify TCRB sequences from cDNA, yielding 87-bp fragments that span the CDR3 region. The amplicons were sequenced using the Illumina HiSeq platform. Under the source paper's analysis protocol: Synthetic template baselines were used to correct PCR bias computationally, reads within Hamming distance 2 were collapsed together, and singletons that could not be merged were discarded. Reads were aligned against IMGT to assign V, D and J genes, CDR3 length and insertions or deletions at six rearrangement sites. Within each subset, clonotype counts were normalized to sorted cell number, after which true diversity and Gini coefficients were computed with the tcR R package. The overlap coefficient, calculated on TCRB nucleotide sequences, was used to measure repertoire sharing. As a proxy for the pre-selection repertoire, out-of-frame TCRB sequences from naive cells were analyzed. Held by TCRdb, this immuneACCESS table contains in-frame sequences only and omits some clones. Under half of the omission traces to an unresolved V gene where checked; the cause of the rest is unknown. Clone size and V and J calls were adopted from that table, with D and trimming inferred from the DNA. The sample table lists roughly 450,000 clones, about 10% of them with a count of one. Clones ranked in the top ten supply 0.045% to 0.06% of the sample.

A single peripheral blood draw of 90 to 150 mL on average was collected from each donor into heparinised tubes. A BD FACSAria II and a panel including CD45RO, CCR7, CD25, CD127, CD95 and CD27 were used to sort naive, central memory, regulatory and stem cell-like memory CD4+ T cells. Every sorted population had a purity above 98%. PBMCs were isolated immediately by Lymphoprep density gradient centrifugation and stained directly without culture. So that batch effects would be minimized, each experiment stained and sorted samples in pairs, pairing one healthy donor with one patient. This clonotype originated in a woman between 18 and 29 years old in good health. The chain couples TRBV7-2 to TRBJ2-2; tentative D gene TRBD2, with 5 bases matching. The sequencing sample was made of naive CD4+ T cells from blood. Per the publication, the cell subset or site label means: true naive CD4+ T cells. The bases are TGTGCCAGCAGCTTCAGACTACACGGGACCGGGGAGCTGTTTTTT. It translates to CASSFRLHGTGELFF.